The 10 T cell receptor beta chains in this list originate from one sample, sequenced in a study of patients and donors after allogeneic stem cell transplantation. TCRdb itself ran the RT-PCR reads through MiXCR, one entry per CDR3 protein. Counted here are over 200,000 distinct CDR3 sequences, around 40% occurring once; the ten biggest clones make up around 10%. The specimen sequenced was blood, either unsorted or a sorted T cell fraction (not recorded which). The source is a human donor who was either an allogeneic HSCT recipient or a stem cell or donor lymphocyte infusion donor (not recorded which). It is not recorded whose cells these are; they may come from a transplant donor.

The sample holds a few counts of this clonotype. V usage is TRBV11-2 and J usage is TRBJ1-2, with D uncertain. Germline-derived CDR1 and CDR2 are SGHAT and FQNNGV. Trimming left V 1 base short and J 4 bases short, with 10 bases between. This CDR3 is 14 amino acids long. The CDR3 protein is CASSLVGRLYGYTF. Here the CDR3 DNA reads TGTGCCAGCAGCTTAGTAGGCAGGCTCTATGGCTACACCTTC. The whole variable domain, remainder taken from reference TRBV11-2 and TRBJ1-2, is EAGVAQSPRYKIIEKRQSVAFWCNPISGHATLYWYQQILGQGPKLLIQFQNNGVVDDSQLPKDRFSAERLKGVDSTLKIQPAKLEDSAVYLCASSLVGRLYGYTFGSGTRLTVV.

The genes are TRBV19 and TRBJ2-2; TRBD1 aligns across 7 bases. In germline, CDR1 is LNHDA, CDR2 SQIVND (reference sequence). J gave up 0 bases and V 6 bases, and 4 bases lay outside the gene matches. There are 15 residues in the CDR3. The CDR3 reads CASRTDRANTGELFF. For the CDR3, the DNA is TGTGCCAGTAGAACCGACAGGGCGAACACCGGGGAGCTGTTTTTT. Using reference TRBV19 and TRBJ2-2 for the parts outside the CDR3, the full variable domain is DGGITQSPKYLFRKEGQNVTLSCEQNLNHDAMYWYRQDPGQGLRLIYYSQIVNDFQKGDIAEGYSVSREKKESFPLTVTSAQKNPTAFYLCASRTDRANTGELFFGEGSRLTVL.

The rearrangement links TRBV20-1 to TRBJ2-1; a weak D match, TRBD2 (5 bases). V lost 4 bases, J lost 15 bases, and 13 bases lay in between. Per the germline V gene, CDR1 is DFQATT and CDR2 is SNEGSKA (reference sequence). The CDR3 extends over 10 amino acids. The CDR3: CSATRESLFF. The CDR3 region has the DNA TGCAGTGCTACACGGGAATCCTTGTTCTTC.

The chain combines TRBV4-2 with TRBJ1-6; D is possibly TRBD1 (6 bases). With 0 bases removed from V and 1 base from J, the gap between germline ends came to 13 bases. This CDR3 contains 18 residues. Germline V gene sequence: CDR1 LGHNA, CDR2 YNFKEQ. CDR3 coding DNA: TGTGCCAGCAGCCAAGATGGTGGAGGGGGTTCCTATAATTCACCCCTCCACTTT. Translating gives CASSQDGGGGSYNSPLHF.

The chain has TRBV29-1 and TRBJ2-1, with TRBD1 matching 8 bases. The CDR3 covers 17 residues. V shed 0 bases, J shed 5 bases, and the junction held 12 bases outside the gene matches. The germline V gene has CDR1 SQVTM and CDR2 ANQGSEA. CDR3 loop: CSVEDRLRDRGNNEQFF. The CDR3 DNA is TGCAGCGTTGAAGATAGACTAAGAGACAGGGGTAACAATGAGCAGTTCTTC.

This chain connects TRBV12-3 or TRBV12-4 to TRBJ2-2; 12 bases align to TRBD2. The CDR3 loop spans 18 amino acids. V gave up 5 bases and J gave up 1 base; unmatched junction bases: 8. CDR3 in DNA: TGTGCCAGCAGTCCCGAAATGACTAGCGGGGGGAACACCGGGGAGCTGTTTTTT. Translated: CASSPEMTSGGNTGELFF.

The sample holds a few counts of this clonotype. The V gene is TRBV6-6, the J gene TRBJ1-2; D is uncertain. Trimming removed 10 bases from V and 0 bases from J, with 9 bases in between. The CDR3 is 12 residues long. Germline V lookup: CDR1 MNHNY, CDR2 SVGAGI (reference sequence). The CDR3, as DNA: TGTGCCACCGCGGAATCTAACTATGGCTACACCTTC. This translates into CATAESNYGYTF.

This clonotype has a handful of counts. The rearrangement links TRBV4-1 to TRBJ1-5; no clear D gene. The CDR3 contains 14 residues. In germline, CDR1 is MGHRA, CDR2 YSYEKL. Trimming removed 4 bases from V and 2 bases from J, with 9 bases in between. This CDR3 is CASSLETGNQPQHF. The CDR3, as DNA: TGCGCCAGCAGCCTAGAAACTGGCAATCAGCCCCAGCATTTT.

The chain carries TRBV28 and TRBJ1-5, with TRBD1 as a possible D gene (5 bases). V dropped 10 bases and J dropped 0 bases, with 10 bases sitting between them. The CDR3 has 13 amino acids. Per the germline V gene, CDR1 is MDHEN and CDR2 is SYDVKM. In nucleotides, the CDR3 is TGTGCCATCCTACAGGATAGCAATCAGCCCCAGCATTTT. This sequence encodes CAILQDSNQPQHF.

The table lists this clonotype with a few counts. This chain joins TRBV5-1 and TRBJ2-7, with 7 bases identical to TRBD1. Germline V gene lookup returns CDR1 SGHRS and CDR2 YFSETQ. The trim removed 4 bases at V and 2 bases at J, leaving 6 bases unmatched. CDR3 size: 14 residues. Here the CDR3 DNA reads TGCGCCAGCAGCGTGGACAGGTCGACCTACGAGCAGTACTTC. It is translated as CASSVDRSTYEQYF. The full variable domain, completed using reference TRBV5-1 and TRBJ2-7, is KAGVTQTPRYLIKTRGQQVTLSCSPISGHRSVSWYQQTPGQGLQFLFEYFSETQRNKGNFPGRFSGRQFSNSRSEMNVSTLELGDSALYLCASSVDRSTYEQYFGPGTRLTVT.